The 18 T cell receptor gamma chains in this list originate from one sample, sequenced in a study of gamma delta lymphoproliferative disorders and STAT genes. Genomic DNA from isolated PBMCs served as the sequencing template. TCRdb applied CATT to the multiplex PCR reads for clone calling. The profile shows roughly 1,400 gamma-chain clones, roughly 9.5% of them singletons. Input material: blood. The receptors stem from a human donor in good health.

This sequence joins TRGV11 and TRGJ1 or TRGJ2. TRGV11 counts as an open reading frame of uncertain function. V was clipped by 15 bases and J by 8 bases; unmatched bases: 10. This CDR3 spans 10 amino acids. The CDR3 bases are TGTGCCCCCGAACTGAATAAGAAACTCTTT. Protein sequence: CAPELNKKLF.

This clone counts as medium-sized. J is TRGJ1 or TRGJ2 and V is TRGV4. In the absence of a J gene in TCRdb, the DNA was matched to germline to assign it here. CDR1 is EGSTGY and CDR2 is YDSYTSSV in the germline V gene. This CDR3 spans 11 amino acids. V was clipped by 0 bases and J by 12 bases; unmatched bases: 5. CDR3 residues: CATWDGLGKLF. CDR3 bases: TGTGCCACCTGGGATGGGCTGGGGAAACTCTTT.

This clone counts as medium-sized (0.01 to 0.1%). V is TRGV10 and J is TRGJ1 or TRGJ2. Matching the DNA to germline supplied the J gene, which TCRdb does not give. TRGV10 is flagged as an ORF with uncertain function. With V trimmed by 8 bases and J by 5 bases, 7 bases remained unmatched. This CDR3 has 12 amino acids. This chain's CDR3 is CAAWDWDYKKLF. In DNA form, the CDR3 reads TGTGCTGCGTGGGATTGGGATTATAAGAAACTCTTT.

J is TRGJ1 or TRGJ2 and V is TRGV9. No J segment appears in TCRdb, so it was assigned here by matching the sequence to germline. The CDR3 is 13 amino acids. From germline, CDR1 is GITISATS and CDR2 ISYDGTV (reference sequence). V lost 3 bases to trimming and J lost 6 bases; unmatched junction nucleotides: 8. The CDR3 coding sequence is TGTGCCTTGTGGGAGTTGCCTTTTTATAAGAAACTCTTT. Protein product: CALWELPFYKKLF.

The genes are TRGV2 and TRGJP. The J gene, absent from TCRdb, was called here by matching the DNA to germline. Losses at the gene ends were 0 bases for V and 5 bases for J; bases not matched to a gene: 13. The CDR3 has 20 amino acids. Germline CDR1 is EGSNGY and CDR2 is YDSYNSKV. CDR3 sequence (DNA): TGTGCCACCTGGGACGGGCGGAGACGCCCAAAAGAGTTGGGCAAAAAAATCAAGGTATTT. Its translation: CATWDGRRRPKELGKKIKVF.

By sample fraction, this clone is medium-sized. CDR3 in DNA: TGTGCCACCTGGGACAGGGCGTATTATAAGAAACTCTTT. Protein product: CATWDRAYYKKLF. V is TRGV3 and J is TRGJ1 or TRGJ2. TCRdb is silent on the J gene; assignment here came from matching the DNA to germline. There are 13 residues in the CDR3. V shed 0 bases, J shed 4 bases, and the junction held 3 bases outside the gene matches. Germline CDR1 is VTNTFY and CDR2 is YDVSTARD (reference sequence).

This clone is medium-sized. The V and J genes are TRGV4 and TRGJ1 or TRGJ2. As TCRdb names no J gene, one was assigned here on the basis of a DNA match to germline. The V gene end was trimmed by 1 base and the J gene end by 4 bases; junction bases not matched to a gene: 4. Germline V gives CDR1 EGSTGY, CDR2 YDSYTSSV. The CDR3 runs to 13 residues. The CDR3 reads CATWDGEYYKKLF. The CDR3 DNA is TGTGCCACCTGGGATGGAGAATATTATAAGAAACTCTTT.

Sample share makes this clone medium-sized. The rearrangement joins TRGV4 to TRGJ1 or TRGJ2. The J gene was missing in TCRdb and was found by matching the end of the DNA to germline. This CDR3 spans 14 amino acids. CDR1 and CDR2 (germline): EGSTGY, YDSYTSSV. Trimming took 0 bases from V and 2 from J; bases not matched to a gene: 4. For the CDR3, the DNA is TGTGCCACCTGGGATGGGCTGGATTATTATAAGAAACTCTTT. As protein: CATWDGLDYYKKLF.

This clone is deemed medium-sized. The V and J genes are TRGV3 and TRGJ1 or TRGJ2. TCRdb is silent on the J gene; assignment here came from matching the DNA to germline. This CDR3 region has 13 residues. Germline loops: CDR1 VTNTFY, CDR2 YDVSTARD (reference sequence). The V gene end was trimmed by 0 bases and the J gene end by 5 bases; junction bases not matched to a gene: 4. The CDR3 spells CATWDRPDYKKLF. CDR3 coding DNA: TGTGCCACCTGGGACAGGCCCGATTATAAGAAACTCTTT.

This chain connects TRGV8 to TRGJP1. The J gene, not given by TCRdb, was assigned here from a germline match of the nucleotide sequence. The CDR3 is 14 residues long. Unmatched junction bases numbered 6, after V lost 8 bases and J lost 0 bases. Germline V gene sequence: CDR1 VENAVY, CDR2 YDSYNSRV. The CDR3 region is CATLTYTTGWFKIF. The CDR3, as DNA: TGTGCCACCTTGACATATACCACTGGTTGGTTCAAGATATTT.

By its share, this clone is medium-sized. The rearrangement joins TRGV3 to TRGJ1 or TRGJ2. Assignment of the J gene here rests on matching the DNA to germline, because TCRdb gives none. The germline V gene encodes CDR1 VTNTFY and CDR2 YDVSTARD (reference sequence). This CDR3 comprises 12 residues. The trim removed 0 bases at V and 12 bases at J, leaving 8 bases unmatched. The DNA for the CDR3 is TGTGCCACCTGGGACAGGCGGGAACGGAAACTCTTT. This codes for CATWDRRERKLF.

This clone is medium-sized within its sample. The J gene is uncalled and the V gene is TRGV9. The length of the CDR3 is 11 residues. Germline assignment: CDR1 GITISATS and CDR2 ISYDGTV (reference sequence). The CDR3 nucleotides read TGTGCCTTGTGGGAGGGCCCGACGGGGCTCTTT. Its protein product is CALWEGPTGLF.

Relative to its sample, this clone is medium-sized. This chain uses TRGV2 with TRGJP2. Matching the DNA to germline supplied the J gene, which TCRdb does not give. Germline values: CDR1 EGSNGY, CDR2 YDSYNSKV. Losses at the gene ends were 0 bases for V and 3 bases for J; bases not matched to a gene: 13. The CDR3 is 18 residues long. The CDR3 sequence: CATWDGRPSGGSDWIKTF. The CDR3 DNA follows: TGTGCCACCTGGGACGGGCGGCCGTCGGGGGGTAGTGATTGGATCAAGACGTTT.

This clone was seen more than once but under ten times. Translating this DNA gives a protein that differs at residue 3 from the TCRdb one, which belongs to a much larger clone; a read error is likely, and the protein shown is this translation. The chain couples TRGV3 to TRGJ1 or TRGJ2. No J gene is reported in TCRdb; it was inferred here by comparing the DNA with germline. Germline assignment: CDR1 VTNTFY and CDR2 YDVSTARD (reference sequence). The CDR3 covers 11 residues. The CDR3 protein is CAPWDPGEKLF. The CDR3 DNA is TGTGCCCCCTGGGACCCTGGGGAGAAACTCTTT.

A few counts support this clone. TCRdb's protein, taken from a much larger clone, differs from this DNA's translation at residue 4, likely owing to a read error; the protein displayed comes from the DNA. This chain connects TRGV2 to TRGJ1 or TRGJ2. Here the J gene was assigned by germline matching of the DNA, as TCRdb has none. The V gene end was trimmed by 7 bases and the J gene end by 5 bases; junction bases not matched to a gene: 14. CDR1 is EGSNGY and CDR2 is YDSYNSKV in the germline V gene. This CDR3 contains 14 residues. Written as DNA, the CDR3 is TGTGCCACCTGTGACCGTAAGGGGGATTATAAGAAACTCTTT. Translation: CATCDRKGDYKKLF.

Judged by abundance, this clone is medium-sized. Other DNA sequences of this sample code for an identical CDR3. V gene TRGV4 combines with J gene TRGJ1 or TRGJ2. The J gene was not available in TCRdb and was assigned here by matching the DNA to germline segments. CDR3 size: 12 residues. With V trimmed by 4 bases and J by 3 bases, 3 bases remained unmatched. Germline V gives CDR1 EGSTGY, CDR2 YDSYTSSV. The CDR3 reads CATWDVYYKKLF. The CDR3 nucleotides are TGTGCCACCTGGGACGTTTATTATAAGAAACTCTTT.

This clone is classed as medium-sized. The chain is built from TRGV8 and TRGJ1 or TRGJ2. TCRdb records no J gene; here it was assigned by comparing the DNA to germline. Trimming cost V 0 bases and J 4 bases; bases outside gene matches: 6. The germline CDR1 and CDR2 sequences are VENAVY and YDSYNSRV. The CDR3 length is 14 residues. CDR3 residues: CATWDRLGYYKKLF. The CDR3 DNA is TGTGCCACCTGGGATAGGCTTGGGTATTATAAGAAACTCTTT.

Judged by abundance, this clone is medium-sized. The DNA is left out, because the CDR3 cannot be placed on it with certainty; the CDR3 is given as TCRdb lists it. No call exists for the J gene, whereas the V gene is TRGV11. TRGV11 is an ORF; its function is uncertain. The CDR3 spans 16 residues, counting both ends. CDR3 loop: CTTVPAGLGISGQKLF.